These 9 T cell receptor beta chains were all obtained from the same sample, sequenced in a study of T cell repertoires in cytomegalovirus infection. Their target antigens are unknown. MiXCR, applied by TCRdb to the reads, yields one record per CDR3 protein. The sample shows 900,000 to 950,000 distinct CDR3 sequences, roughly 31% of them seen only once. The sequenced sample was cultured CD8+ T cells from PBMCs, obtained from culture after CMV antigen stimulation. All receptors derive from a human donor in good health (CMV status not recorded). Some clones in this sample may be carry-over from other donors' samples.

This chain connects TRBV10-1 to TRBJ1-3; D remains unclear. Germline V gene sequence: CDR1 WNHNN, CDR2 SYGVQD (reference sequence). V was trimmed by 7 bases and J by 0 bases, leaving 22 bases between them. This CDR3 contains 18 residues. CDR3 loop: CASTIKRRTVHSGNTIYF. The CDR3 region has the DNA TGCGCCAGCACAATAAAGAGACGAACCGTCCACTCTGGAAACACCATATATTTT.

This clonotype was observed a handful of times. The chain is built from TRBV28 and TRBJ2-3; 9 nucleotides line up with TRBD2. The CDR3 length is 17 residues. Germline V gene sequence: CDR1 MDHEN, CDR2 SYDVKM. V dropped 1 base and J dropped 3; count of bases not matched to a gene: 8. The CDR3 sequence is CASSLFVAGEYTDTQYF. DNA of the CDR3: TGTGCCAGCAGTTTATTTGTAGCGGGGGAATATACAGATACGCAGTATTTT.

This chain uses TRBV9 with TRBJ2-5; 8 nucleotides agree with TRBD2. This CDR3 has 15 amino acids. The V gene's germline CDR1 is SGDLS and CDR2 YYNGEE. V dropped 2 bases and J dropped 1; count of bases not matched to a gene: 4. The CDR3: CASSVGGGVQETQYF. The DNA of the CDR3 is TGTGCCAGCAGCGTCGGGGGGGGCGTCCAAGAGACCCAGTACTTC.

This chain joins TRBV19 and TRBJ2-5, with D possibly being TRBD2 (5 bases). There are 11 residues in the CDR3. Per the germline V gene, CDR1 is LNHDA and CDR2 is SQIVND (reference sequence). The V and J ends lost 7 bases and 7 bases respectively, with 10 bases between them. CDR3 nucleotide sequence: TGTGCCAGTAAGGATGAGGGGACCCAGTACTTC. Encoded protein: CASKDEGTQYF.

The rearrangement joins TRBV4-2 to TRBJ2-1, with D perhaps TRBD1 (6 bases). Germline V CDR1 and CDR2: LGHNA, YNFKEQ. Trimming removed 0 bases at V and 4 bases at J, with 13 bases between. The CDR3 is 16 amino acids. The CDR3 DNA reads TGTGCCAGCAGCCAAGATAGGGGGACCCAGTACAATGAGCAGTTCTTC. It is translated as CASSQDRGTQYNEQFF.

This clonotype appeared many times. The CDR3 loop reads CASSYAGRATYNEQFF. The CDR3 region has the DNA TGTGCCAGCAGTTACGCTGGCAGAGCTACCTACAATGAGCAGTTCTTC. The rearrangement uses TRBV6-2 or TRBV6-3 and TRBJ2-1; D not certain. This CDR3 has 16 amino acids. V lost 2 bases and J lost 2, with 13 bases in between. Germline V gives CDR1 MNHEY, CDR2 SVGEGT.

The chain combines TRBV28 with TRBJ1-1; D unclear. The CDR3 loop spans 13 amino acids. From germline, CDR1 is MDHEN and CDR2 SYDVKM. With 6 bases removed from V and 1 base from J, the gap between germline ends came to 9 bases. CDR3 amino acids: CASREDGNTEAFF. The CDR3 DNA reads TGTGCCAGCAGAGAAGACGGGAACACTGAAGCTTTCTTT.

The table lists this clonotype with a few counts. The V gene is TRBV5-1, the J gene TRBJ2-2; D remains ambiguous. V was shortened by 6 bases and J by 6 bases, with 9 bases between the two germline ends. The CDR3 totals 12 residues. In germline, CDR1 is SGHRS, CDR2 YFSETQ. The CDR3 sequence: CASIAGAGELFF. The CDR3 nucleotides are TGCGCCAGCATAGCAGGTGCCGGGGAGCTGTTTTTT. Variable domain in full (rest from reference TRBV5-1 and TRBJ2-2): KAGVTQTPRYLIKTRGQQVTLSCSPISGHRSVSWYQQTPGQGLQFLFEYFSETQRNKGNFPGRFSGRQFSNSRSEMNVSTLELGDSALYLCASIAGAGELFFGEGSRLTVL.

The chain employs TRBV24-1 and TRBJ2-1, with no clear D. The CDR3 runs 17 residues. Germline V CDR1 and CDR2: KGHDR, SFDVKD. Trimming took off 3 bases at V and 7 bases at J, with 21 bases between the two ends. CDR3 in DNA: TGTGCCACCAGTGATACCCCGACCAAATCCAAAGGGAATGAGCAGTTCTTC. Amino acid sequence: CATSDTPTKSKGNEQFF.